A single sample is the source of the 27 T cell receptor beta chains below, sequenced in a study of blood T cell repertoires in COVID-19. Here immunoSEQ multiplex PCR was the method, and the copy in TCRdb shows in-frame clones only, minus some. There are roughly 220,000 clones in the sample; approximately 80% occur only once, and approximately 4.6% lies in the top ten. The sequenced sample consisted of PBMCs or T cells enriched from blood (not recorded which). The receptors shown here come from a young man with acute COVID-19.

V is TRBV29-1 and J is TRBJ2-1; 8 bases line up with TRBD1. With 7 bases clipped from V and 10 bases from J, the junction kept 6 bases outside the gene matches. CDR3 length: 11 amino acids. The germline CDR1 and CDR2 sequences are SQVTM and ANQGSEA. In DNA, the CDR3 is TGCAGCGCCTCAGGGGGCGGAGAGCAGTTCTTC. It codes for CSASGGGEQFF.

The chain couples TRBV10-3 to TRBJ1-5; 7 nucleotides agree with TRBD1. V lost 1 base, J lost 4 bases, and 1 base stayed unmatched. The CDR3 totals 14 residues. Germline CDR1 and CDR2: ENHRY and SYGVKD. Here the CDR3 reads CAISELTGNQPQHF. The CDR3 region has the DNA TGTGCCATCAGTGAGTTGACAGGGAATCAGCCCCAGCATTTT.

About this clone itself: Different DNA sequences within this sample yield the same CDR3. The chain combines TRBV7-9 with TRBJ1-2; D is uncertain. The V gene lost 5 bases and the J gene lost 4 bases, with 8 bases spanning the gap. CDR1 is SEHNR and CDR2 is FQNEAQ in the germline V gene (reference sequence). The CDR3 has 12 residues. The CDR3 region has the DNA TGTGCCAGCAGCCTTTACAGCTATGGCTACACCTTC. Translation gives CASSLYSYGYTF.

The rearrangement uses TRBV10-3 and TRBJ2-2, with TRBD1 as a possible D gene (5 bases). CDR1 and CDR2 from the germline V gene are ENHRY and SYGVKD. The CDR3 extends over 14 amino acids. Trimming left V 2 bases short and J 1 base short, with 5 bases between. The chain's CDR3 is CAISEQGNTGELFF. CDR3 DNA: TGTGCCATCAGTGAGCAGGGGAACACCGGGGAGCTGTTTTTT.

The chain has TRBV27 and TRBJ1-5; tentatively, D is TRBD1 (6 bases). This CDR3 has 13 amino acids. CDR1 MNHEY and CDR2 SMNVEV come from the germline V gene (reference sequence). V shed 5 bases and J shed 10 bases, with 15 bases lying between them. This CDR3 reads CASSAQQGEPQHF. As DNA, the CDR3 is TGTGCCAGCAGTGCCCAACAGGGAGAACCCCAGCATTTT.

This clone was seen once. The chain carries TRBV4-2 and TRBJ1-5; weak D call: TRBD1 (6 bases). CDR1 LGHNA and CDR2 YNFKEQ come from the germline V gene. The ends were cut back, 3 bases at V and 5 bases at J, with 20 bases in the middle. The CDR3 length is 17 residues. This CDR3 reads CASSQVGGGGGYQPQHF. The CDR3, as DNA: TGTGCCAGCAGCCAGGTCGGTGGGGGGGGCGGTTATCAGCCCCAGCATTTT.

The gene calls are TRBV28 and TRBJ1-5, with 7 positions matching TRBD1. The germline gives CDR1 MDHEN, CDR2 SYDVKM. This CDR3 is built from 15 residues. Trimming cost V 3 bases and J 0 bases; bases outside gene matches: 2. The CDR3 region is CASSLGTASNQPQHF. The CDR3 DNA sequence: TGTGCCAGCAGTTTGGGGACAGCTAGCAATCAGCCCCAGCATTTT.

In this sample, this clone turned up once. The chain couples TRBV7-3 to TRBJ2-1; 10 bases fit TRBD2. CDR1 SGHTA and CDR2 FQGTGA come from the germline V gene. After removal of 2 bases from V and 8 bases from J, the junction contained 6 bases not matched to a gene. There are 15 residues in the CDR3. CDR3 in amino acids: CASSLEAGGRHEQFF. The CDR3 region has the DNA TGTGCCAGCAGCTTAGAAGCGGGGGGGCGCCATGAGCAGTTCTTC.

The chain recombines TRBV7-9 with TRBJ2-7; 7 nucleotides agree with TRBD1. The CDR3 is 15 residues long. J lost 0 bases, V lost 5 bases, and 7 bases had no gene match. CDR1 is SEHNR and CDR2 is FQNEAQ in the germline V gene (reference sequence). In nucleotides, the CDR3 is TGTGCCAGCAGCAGTCCGGGACAGAGCTCCTACGAGCAGTACTTC. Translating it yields CASSSPGQSSYEQYF.

The CDR3 nucleotides are TGTGCCTGGAGGCCGAGACAGGGGGCGGCTGGGGCCAACGTCCTGACTTTC. As protein: CAWRPRQGAAGANVLTF. J is TRBJ2-6 and V is TRBV30, with 10 positions matching TRBD1. The CDR3 is made up of 17 amino acids. V lost 3 bases to trimming and J lost 2 bases; unmatched junction nucleotides: 7. Germline CDR1 and CDR2: GTSNPN and SVGIG (reference sequence). Combining the CDR3 with reference TRBV30 and TRBJ2-6 gives the whole variable domain SQTIHQWPATLVQPVGSPLSLECTVEGTSNPNLYWYRQAAGRGLQLLFYSVGIGQISSEVPQNLSASRPQDRQFILSSKKLLLSDSGFYLCAWRPRQGAAGANVLTFGAGSRLTVL.

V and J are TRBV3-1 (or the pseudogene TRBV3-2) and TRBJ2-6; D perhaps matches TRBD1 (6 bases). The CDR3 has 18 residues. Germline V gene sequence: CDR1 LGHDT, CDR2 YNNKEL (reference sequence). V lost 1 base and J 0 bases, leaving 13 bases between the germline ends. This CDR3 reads CASSQAARGTSGANVLTF. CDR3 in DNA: TGTGCCAGCAGCCAAGCGGCCAGGGGAACCTCTGGGGCCAACGTCCTGACTTTC.

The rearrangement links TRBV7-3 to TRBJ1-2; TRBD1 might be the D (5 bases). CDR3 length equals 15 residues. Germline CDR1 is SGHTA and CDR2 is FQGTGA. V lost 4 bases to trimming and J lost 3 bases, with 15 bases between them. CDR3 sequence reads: CASSSGLPKDYGYTF. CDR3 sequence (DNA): TGTGCCAGCAGCTCGGGACTTCCAAAGGACTATGGCTACACCTTC.

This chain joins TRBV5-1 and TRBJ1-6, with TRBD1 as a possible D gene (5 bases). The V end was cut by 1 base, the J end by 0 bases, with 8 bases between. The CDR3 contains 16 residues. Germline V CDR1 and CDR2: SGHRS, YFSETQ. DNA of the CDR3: TGCGCCAGCAGCTTGTCGGGGGGCTCCTATAATTCACCCCTCCACTTT. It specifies CASSLSGGSYNSPLHF.

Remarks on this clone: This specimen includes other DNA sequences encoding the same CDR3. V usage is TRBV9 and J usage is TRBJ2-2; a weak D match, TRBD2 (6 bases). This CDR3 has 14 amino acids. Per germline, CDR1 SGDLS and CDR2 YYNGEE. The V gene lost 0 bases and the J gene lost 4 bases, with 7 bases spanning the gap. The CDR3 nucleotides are TGTGCCAGCAGCGTAGGCGGGGCCACCGGGGAGCTGTTTTTT. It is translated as CASSVGGATGELFF.

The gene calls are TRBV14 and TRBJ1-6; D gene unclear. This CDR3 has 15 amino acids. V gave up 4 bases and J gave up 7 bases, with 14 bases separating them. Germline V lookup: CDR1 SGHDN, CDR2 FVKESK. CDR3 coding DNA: TGTGCCAGCAGCCTCTTTCGGGAGGGAAATTCACCCCTCCACTTT. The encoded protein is CASSLFREGNSPLHF.

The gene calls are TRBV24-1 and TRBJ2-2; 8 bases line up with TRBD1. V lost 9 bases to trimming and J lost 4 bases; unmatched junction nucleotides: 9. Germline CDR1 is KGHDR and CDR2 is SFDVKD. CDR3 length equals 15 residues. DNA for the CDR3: TGTGCCACCGGCCGGACAGGGCGGCGCACCGGGGAGCTGTTTTTT. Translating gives CATGRTGRRTGELFF.

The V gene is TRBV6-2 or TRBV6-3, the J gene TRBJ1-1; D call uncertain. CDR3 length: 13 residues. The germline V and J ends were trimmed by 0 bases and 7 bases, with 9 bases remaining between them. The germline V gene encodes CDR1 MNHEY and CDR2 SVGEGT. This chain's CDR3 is CASSYSTGFEAFF. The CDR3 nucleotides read TGTGCCAGCAGTTACTCGACCGGGTTTGAAGCTTTCTTT.

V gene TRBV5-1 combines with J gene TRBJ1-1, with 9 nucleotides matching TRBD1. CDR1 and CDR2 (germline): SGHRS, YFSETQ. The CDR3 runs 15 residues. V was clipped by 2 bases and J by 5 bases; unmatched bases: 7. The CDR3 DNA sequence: TGCGCCAGCAGCTTCAGAACAGGGGGCTTTACTGAAGCTTTCTTT. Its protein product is CASSFRTGGFTEAFF. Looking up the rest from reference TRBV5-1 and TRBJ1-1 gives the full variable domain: KAGVTQTPRYLIKTRGQQVTLSCSPISGHRSVSWYQQTPGQGLQFLFEYFSETQRNKGNFPGRFSGRQFSNSRSEMNVSTLELGDSALYLCASSFRTGGFTEAFFGQGTRLTVV.

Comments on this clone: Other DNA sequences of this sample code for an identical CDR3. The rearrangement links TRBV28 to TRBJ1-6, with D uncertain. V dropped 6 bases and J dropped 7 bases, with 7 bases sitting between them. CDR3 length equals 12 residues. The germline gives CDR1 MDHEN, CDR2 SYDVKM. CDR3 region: CASSLQNSPLHF. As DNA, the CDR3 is TGTGCCAGCAGCCTCCAGAATTCACCCCTCCACTTT.

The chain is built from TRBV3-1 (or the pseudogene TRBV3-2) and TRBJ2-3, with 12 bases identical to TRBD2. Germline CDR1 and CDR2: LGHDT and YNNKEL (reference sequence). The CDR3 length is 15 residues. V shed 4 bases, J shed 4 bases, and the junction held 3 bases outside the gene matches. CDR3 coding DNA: TGTGCCAGCAGCCTTGGACTAGCGGGATCAGATACGCAGTATTTT. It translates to CASSLGLAGSDTQYF.

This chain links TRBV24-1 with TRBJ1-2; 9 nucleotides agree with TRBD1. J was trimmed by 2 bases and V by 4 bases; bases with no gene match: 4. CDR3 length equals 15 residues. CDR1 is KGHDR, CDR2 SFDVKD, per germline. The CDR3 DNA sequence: TGTGCCACCAGTGACCCCGACAGGGGGAACTATGGCTACACCTTC. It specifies CATSDPDRGNYGYTF.

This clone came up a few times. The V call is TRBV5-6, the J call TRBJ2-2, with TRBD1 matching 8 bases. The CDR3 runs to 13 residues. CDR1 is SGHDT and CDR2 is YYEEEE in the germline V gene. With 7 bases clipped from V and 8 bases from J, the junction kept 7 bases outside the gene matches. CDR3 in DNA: TGTGCCAGCCGTGGGACAGGACGAGGGGAGCTGTTTTTT. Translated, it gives CASRGTGRGELFF.

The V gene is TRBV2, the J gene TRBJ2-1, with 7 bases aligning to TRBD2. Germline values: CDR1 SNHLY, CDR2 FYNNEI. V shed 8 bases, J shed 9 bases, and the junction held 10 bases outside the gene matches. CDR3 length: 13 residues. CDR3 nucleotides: TGTGCCAGCCGCGGAGGGGAGGGAACTGAGCAGTTCTTC. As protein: CASRGGEGTEQFF.

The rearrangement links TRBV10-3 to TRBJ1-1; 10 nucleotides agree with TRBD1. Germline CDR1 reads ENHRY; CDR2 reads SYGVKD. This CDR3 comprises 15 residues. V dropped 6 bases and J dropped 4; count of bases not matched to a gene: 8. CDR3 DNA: TGTGCCATCAGCCGGGGACAGGGGTTGATCACTGAAGCTTTCTTT. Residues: CAISRGQGLITEAFF.

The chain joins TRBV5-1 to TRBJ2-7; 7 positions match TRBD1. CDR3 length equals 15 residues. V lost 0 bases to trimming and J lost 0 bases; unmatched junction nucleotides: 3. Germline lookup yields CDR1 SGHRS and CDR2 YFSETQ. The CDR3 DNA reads TGCGCCAGCAGCTTGGGTACAGGGGTCTCCTACGAGCAGTACTTC. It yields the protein CASSLGTGVSYEQYF.

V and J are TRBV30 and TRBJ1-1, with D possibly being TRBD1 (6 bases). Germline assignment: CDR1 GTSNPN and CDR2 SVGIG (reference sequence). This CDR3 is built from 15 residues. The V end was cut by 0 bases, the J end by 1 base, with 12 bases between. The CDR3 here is CAWSVWTEQNTEAFF. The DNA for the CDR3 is TGTGCCTGGAGTGTCTGGACAGAGCAGAACACTGAAGCTTTCTTT.

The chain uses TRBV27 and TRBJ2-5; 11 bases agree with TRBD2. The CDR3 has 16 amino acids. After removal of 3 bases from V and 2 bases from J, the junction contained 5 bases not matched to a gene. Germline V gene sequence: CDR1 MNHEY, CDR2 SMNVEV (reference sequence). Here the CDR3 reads CASSFSLAGEQETQYF. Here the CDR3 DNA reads TGTGCCAGCAGTTTCTCACTAGCGGGGGAGCAAGAGACCCAGTACTTC.